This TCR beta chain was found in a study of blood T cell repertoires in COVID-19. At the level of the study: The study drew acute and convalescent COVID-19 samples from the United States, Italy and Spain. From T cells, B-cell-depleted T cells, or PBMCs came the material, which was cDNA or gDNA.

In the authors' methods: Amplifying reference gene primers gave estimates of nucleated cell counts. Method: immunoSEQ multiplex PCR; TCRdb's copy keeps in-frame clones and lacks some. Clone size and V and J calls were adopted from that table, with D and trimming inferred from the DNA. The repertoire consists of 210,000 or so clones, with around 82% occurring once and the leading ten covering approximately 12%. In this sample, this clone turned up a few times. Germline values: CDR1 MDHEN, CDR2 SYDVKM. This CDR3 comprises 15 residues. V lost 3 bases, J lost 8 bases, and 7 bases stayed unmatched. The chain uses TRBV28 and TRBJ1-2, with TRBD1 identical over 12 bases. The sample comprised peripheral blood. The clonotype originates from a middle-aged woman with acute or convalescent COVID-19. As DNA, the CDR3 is TGTGCCAGCAGTTTTAGGGACAGGGGGCCAGGGGGCTACACCTTC. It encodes CASSFRDRGPGGYTF.